This TCR beta chain was captured by sequencing in a study of T-cell reconstitution after alpha-beta-depleted transplantation in children. General study points: Day-60 TCRbeta diversity that was high in some patients was derived from surviving recipient T cells and thymic progenitors. Alpha-beta T cells present about two months after transplant were reported to originate from several hundred expanded graft clones.

Between the trimmed V and J ends, which lost 2 bases and 5 bases, there was a span of 10 bases. Germline loops: CDR1 MNHEY, CDR2 SMNVEV (reference sequence). The CDR3 has 13 amino acids. Points on this clonotype: Its antigen is still unknown.

The TCRbeta library was prepared with unique molecular identifiers. A single record per CDR3 protein comes from TCRdb applying MiXCR to the PCR reads. This sample has more than 300,000 distinct CDR3 sequences, with around 15% found just once. The gene calls are TRBV27 and TRBJ2-7, with D tentatively TRBD1 (6 bases). The sequence was collected from a male patient between 2 and 15 years old who had a stem cell transplant for acute lymphoblastic leukemia, so the T cells may come from the graft donor. The source material was PBMCs, mostly from graft donor cells, sampled 360 days after TCRalphabeta/CD19-depleted stem cell transplant. The CDR3 reads CASSLRQVHEQYF. Here the CDR3 DNA reads TGTGCCAGCAGTTTAAGACAGGTCCACGAGCAGTACTTC.